This T cell receptor (beta chain) was retrieved from a study of shared clonotypes between healthy human individuals. Turning to this clone: What it binds is not known.

Libraries were prepared by immunoSEQ multiplex PCR; TCRdb keeps only in-frame clonotypes and omits some of them. The repertoire consists of some 1 million clones, with about 70% occurring once and the leading ten covering over 1.3%. Study-wide findings and caveats: Sorted-subset sequencing, rarefaction showed, was incomplete despite large depth.

Germline-derived CDR1 and CDR2 are MNHGY and SAAAGT. This CDR3 region has 21 residues. Trimming took off 7 bases at V and 0 bases at J, with 31 bases between the two ends. Sequenced sample: memory CD4+ T cells sorted from blood. Regarding subset: CD45RA-negative fraction. The TCR was taken from a man between 18 and 29 years old in good health. The chain recombines TRBV6-8 with TRBJ2-1; D possibly corresponds to TRBD1 (6 bases). The CDR3 spells CASTQVDPADRVVTSYNEQFF. CDR3 DNA: TGTGCCAGCACCCAAGTGGATCCGGCGGACAGAGTGGTTACCTCCTACAATGAGCAGTTCTTC.